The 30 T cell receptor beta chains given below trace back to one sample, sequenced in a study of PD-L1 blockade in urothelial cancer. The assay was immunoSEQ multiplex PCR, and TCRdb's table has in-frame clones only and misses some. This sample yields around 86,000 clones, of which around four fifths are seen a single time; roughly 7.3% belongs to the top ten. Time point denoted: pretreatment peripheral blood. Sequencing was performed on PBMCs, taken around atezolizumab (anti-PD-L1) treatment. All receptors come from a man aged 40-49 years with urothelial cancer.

As DNA, the CDR3 is TGTGCCAGCAGCTCGCCCTGGGACTCACAAGAGACCCAGTACTTC. Its protein product is CASSSPWDSQETQYF. The V gene is TRBV7-9, the J gene TRBJ2-5; tentative D call: TRBD2 (6 bases). Trimming removed 4 bases at V and 2 bases at J, with 14 bases between. Germline CDR1 reads SEHNR; CDR2 reads FQNEAQ (reference sequence). This CDR3 spans 15 amino acids. The whole variable domain, remainder taken from reference TRBV7-9 and TRBJ2-5, is DTGVSQNPRHKITKRGQNVTFRCDPISEHNRLYWYRQTLGQGPEFLTYFQNEAQLEKSRLLSDRFSAERPKGSFSTLEIQRTEQGDSAMYLCASSSPWDSQETQYFGPGTRLLVL.

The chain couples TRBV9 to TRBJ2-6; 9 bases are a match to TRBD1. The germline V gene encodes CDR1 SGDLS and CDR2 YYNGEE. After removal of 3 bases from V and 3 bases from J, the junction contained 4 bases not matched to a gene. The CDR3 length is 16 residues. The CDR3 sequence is CASSATGGYGANVLTF. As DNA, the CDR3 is TGTGCCAGCAGCGCGACAGGGGGTTATGGGGCCAACGTCCTGACTTTC.

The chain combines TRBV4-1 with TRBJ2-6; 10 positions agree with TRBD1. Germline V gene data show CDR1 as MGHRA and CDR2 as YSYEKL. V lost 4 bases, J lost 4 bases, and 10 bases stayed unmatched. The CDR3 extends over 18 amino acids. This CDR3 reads CASSLPGQGFSGANVLTF. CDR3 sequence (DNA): TGCGCCAGCAGCCTTCCGGGACAGGGGTTCTCGGGGGCCAACGTCCTGACTTTC.

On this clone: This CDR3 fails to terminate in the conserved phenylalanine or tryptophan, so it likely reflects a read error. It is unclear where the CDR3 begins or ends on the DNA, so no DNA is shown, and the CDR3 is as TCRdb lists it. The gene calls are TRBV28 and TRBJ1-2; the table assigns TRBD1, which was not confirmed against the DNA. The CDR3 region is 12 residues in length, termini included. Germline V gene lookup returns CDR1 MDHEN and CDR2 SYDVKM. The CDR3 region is CASSPRGQPLLD.

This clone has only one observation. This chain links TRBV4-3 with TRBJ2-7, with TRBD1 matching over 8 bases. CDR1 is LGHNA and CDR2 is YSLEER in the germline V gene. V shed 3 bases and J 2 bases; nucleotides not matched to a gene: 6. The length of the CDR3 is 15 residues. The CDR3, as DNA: TGCGCCAGCAGCCACCACAGGGGGATAACCTACGAGCAGTACTTC. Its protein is CASSHHRGITYEQYF.

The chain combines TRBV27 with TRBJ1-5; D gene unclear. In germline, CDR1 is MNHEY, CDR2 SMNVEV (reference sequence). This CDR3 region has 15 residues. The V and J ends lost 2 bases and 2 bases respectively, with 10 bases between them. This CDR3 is CASSLNGDGNQPQHF. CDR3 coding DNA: TGTGCCAGCAGTTTAAACGGGGATGGCAATCAGCCCCAGCATTTT.

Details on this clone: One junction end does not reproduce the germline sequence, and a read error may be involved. The CDR3 DNA reads TGCGCCAGCAGCCAAGGGGCCAACAGGGGTTCCTCCGAGCAGTACTTC. Translation gives CASSQGANRGSSEQYF. The rearrangement uses TRBV4-3 and TRBJ2-7; 7 bases are shared with TRBD1. This CDR3 contains 16 residues. The germline CDR1 and CDR2 sequences are LGHNA and YSLEER.

CDR3 sequence (DNA): TGCGCCAGCAGCCAGGATACAGGGGCGGGTGGCTACACCTTC. Encoded protein: CASSQDTGAGGYTF. The V call is TRBV4-1, the J call TRBJ1-2, with TRBD1 matching 7 bases. CDR1 is MGHRA, CDR2 YSYEKL, per germline. J lost 7 bases, V lost 3 bases, and 8 bases had no gene match. The CDR3 consists of 14 residues.

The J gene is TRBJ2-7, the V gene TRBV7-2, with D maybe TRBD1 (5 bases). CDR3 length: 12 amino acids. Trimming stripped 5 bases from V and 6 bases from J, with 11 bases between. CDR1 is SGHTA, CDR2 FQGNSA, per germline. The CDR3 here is CASSTAGPEQYF. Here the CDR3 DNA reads TGTGCCAGCAGCACAGCAGGGCCCGAGCAGTACTTC.

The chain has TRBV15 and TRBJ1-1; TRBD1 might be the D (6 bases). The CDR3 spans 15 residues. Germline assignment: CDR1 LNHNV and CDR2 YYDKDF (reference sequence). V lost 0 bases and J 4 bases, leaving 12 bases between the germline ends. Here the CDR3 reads CATSRERGGLTEAFF. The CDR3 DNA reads TGTGCCACCAGCAGAGAAAGGGGGGGTCTCACTGAAGCTTTCTTT.

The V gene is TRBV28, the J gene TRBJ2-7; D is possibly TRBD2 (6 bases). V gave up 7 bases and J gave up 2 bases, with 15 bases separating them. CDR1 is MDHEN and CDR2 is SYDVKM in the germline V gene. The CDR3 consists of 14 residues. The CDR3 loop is CASTNPTRTYEQYF. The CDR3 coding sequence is TGTGCCAGCACAAATCCGACTAGGACCTACGAGCAGTACTTC.

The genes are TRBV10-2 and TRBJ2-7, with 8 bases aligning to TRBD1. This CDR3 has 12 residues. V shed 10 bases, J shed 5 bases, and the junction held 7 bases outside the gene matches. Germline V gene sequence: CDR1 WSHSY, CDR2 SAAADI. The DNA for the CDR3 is TGCGCCACCCAGGGGGCCGATGACGAGCAGTACTTC. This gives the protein CATQGADDEQYF.

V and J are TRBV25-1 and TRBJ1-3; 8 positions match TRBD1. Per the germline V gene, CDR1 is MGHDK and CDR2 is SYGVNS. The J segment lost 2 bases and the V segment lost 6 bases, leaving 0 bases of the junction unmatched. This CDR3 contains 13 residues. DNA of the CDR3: TGTGCCAGCAGGGACAGGGCTGGAAACACCATATATTTT. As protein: CASRDRAGNTIYF.

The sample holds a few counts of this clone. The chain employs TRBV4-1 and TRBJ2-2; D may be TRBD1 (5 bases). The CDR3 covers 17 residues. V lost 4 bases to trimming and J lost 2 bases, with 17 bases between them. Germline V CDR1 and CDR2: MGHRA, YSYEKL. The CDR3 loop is CASSPLAGFVNTGELFF. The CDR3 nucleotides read TGCGCCAGCAGCCCATTGGCAGGGTTCGTAAACACCGGGGAGCTGTTTTTT.

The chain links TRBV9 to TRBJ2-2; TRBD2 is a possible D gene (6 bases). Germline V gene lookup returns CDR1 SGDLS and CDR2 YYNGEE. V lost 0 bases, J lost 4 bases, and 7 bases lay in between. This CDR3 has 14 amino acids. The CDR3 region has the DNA TGTGCCAGCAGCGTAGCGGGAGCCACCGGGGAGCTGTTTTTT. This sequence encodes CASSVAGATGELFF.

CDR3 region: CASSFSTGGGEKLFF. In DNA, the CDR3 is TGTGCCAGCAGTTTTTCGACAGGGGGAGGAGAAAAACTGTTTTTT. This sequence joins TRBV28 and TRBJ1-4, with TRBD1 identical over 9 bases. The germline V gene encodes CDR1 MDHEN and CDR2 SYDVKM. J was trimmed by 8 bases and V by 3 bases; bases with no gene match: 7. CDR3 size: 15 residues.

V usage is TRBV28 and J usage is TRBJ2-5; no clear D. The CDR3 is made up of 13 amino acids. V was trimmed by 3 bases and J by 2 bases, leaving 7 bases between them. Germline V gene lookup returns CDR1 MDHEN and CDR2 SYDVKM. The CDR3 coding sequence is TGTGCCAGCAGTTTCTATTTACAAGAGACCCAGTACTTC. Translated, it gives CASSFYLQETQYF.

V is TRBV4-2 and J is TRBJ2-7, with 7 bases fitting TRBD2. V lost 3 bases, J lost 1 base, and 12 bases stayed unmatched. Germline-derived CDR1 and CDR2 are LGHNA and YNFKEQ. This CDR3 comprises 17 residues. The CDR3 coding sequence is TGTGCCAGCAGCCATCCTGGCTGGGGGGAGGGATCCTACGAGCAGTACTTC. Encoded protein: CASSHPGWGEGSYEQYF.

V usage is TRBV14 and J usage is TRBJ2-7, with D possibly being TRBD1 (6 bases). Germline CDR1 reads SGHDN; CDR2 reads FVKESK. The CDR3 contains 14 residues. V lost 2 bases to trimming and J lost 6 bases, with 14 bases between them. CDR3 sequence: CASSQPGHSTEQYF. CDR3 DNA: TGTGCCAGCAGCCAACCGGGACACTCAACCGAGCAGTACTTC.

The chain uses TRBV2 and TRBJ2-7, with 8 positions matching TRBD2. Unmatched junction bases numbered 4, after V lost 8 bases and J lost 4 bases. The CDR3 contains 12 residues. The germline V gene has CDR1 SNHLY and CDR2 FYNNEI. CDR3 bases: TGTGCCAGCGACGCGGGAGGTTACGAGCAGTACTTC. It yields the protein CASDAGGYEQYF.

CDR3 in amino acids: CASSLAGLSGANVLTF. The CDR3 region has the DNA TGTGCCAGCAGCTTAGCGGGCCTGTCTGGGGCCAACGTCCTGACTTTC. V is TRBV5-4 and J is TRBJ2-6; tentatively, D is TRBD2 (6 bases). V was trimmed by 2 bases and J by 1 base, leaving 10 bases between them. The V gene's germline CDR1 is SGHNT and CDR2 YYREEE (reference sequence). The CDR3 is made up of 16 amino acids.

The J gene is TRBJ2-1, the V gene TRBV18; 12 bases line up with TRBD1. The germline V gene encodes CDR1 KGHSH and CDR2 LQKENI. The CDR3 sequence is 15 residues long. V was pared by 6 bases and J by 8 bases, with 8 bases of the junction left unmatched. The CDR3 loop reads CASSLMGTGGDEQFF. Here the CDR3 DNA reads TGTGCCAGCTCTCTGATGGGGACAGGGGGCGATGAGCAGTTCTTC.

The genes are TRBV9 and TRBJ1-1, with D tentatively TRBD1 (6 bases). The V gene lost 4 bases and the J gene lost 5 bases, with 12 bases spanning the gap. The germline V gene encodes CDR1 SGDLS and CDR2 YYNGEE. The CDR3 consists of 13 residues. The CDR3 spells CASSLGGTTEAFF. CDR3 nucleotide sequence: TGTGCCAGCAGCCTAGGGGGGACTACTGAAGCTTTCTTT.

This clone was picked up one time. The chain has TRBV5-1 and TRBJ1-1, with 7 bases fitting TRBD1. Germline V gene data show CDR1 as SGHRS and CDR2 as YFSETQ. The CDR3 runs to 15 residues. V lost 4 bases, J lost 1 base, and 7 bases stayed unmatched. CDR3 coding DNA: TGCGCCAGCAGCACCGGGACAGTGAAGAACACTGAAGCTTTCTTT. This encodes CASSTGTVKNTEAFF. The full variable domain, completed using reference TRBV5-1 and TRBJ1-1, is KAGVTQTPRYLIKTRGQQVTLSCSPISGHRSVSWYQQTPGQGLQFLFEYFSETQRNKGNFPGRFSGRQFSNSRSEMNVSTLELGDSALYLCASSTGTVKNTEAFFGQGTRLTVV.

CDR3 in DNA: TGCAGTGCATCAGGGGATCAGCCCCAGCATTTT. Translated, it gives CSASGDQPQHF. This chain connects TRBV20-1 to TRBJ1-5; D possibly corresponds to TRBD1 (6 bases). The V gene lost 6 bases and the J gene lost 5 bases, with 8 bases spanning the gap. The CDR3 is 11 residues long. Germline V gene data show CDR1 as DFQATT and CDR2 as SNEGSKA (reference sequence).

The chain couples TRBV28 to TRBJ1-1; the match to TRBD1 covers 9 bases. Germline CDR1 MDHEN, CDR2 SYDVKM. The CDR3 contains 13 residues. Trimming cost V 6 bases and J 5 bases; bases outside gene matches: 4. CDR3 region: CASRGQGRTEAFF. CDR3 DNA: TGTGCCAGCAGAGGACAGGGGAGAACTGAAGCTTTCTTT.

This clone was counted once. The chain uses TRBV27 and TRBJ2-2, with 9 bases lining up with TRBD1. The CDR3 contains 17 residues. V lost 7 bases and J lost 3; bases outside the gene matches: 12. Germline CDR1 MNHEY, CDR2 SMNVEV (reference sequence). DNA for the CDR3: TGTGCCAGCACCCTCGACAGGGGGGGGATGGACACCGGGGAGCTGTTTTTT. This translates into CASTLDRGGMDTGELFF.

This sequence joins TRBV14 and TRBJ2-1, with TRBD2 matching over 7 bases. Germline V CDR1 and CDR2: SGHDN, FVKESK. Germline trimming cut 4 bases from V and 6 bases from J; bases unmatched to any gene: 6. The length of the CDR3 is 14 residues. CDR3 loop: CASSLGTMVNEQFF. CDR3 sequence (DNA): TGTGCCAGCAGCCTCGGGACTATGGTCAATGAGCAGTTCTTC.

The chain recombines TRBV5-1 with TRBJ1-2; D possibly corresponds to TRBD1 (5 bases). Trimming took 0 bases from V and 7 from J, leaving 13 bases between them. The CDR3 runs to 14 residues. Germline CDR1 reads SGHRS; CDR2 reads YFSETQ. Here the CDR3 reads CASSLASGMGGYTF. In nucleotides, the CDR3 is TGCGCCAGCAGCTTGGCATCAGGGATGGGTGGCTACACCTTC.

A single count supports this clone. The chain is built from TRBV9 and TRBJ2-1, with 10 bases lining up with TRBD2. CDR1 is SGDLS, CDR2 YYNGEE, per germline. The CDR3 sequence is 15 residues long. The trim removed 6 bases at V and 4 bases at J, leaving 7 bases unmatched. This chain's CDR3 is CASTRAGGEYNEQFF. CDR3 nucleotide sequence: TGTGCCAGCACGAGAGCGGGAGGGGAATACAATGAGCAGTTCTTC.